A single sample gave rise to the 17 T cell receptor beta chains below, sequenced in a study of regulatory T cells in long-lasting Graves disease. Investigators prepared the TCR beta libraries by applying iRepertoire HTBI primers and Arm-PCR of CDR3 regions. Using its own MiXCR run on the multiplex PCR reads, TCRdb lists one record per CDR3 protein. The sample has about 470,000 distinct CDR3 sequences; under 25% are singletons. Time point specified: persistent/refractory GD, antithyroid drugs over 5 years with positive TRAb. From RNA extracted from PBMCs, the TCR library was made. Sequences were derived from peripheral blood mononuclear cells (PBMCs), sampled when the disease was refractory, from a patient treated with antithyroid drugs. The receptor set was obtained from a female donor with Graves disease.

This clonotype was counted many times. In nucleotides, the CDR3 is TGTGCTAGTGCCTTGGGGACAGGGCTGGGCGAGCAGTACTTC. Its protein product is CASALGTGLGEQYF. V is TRBV12-5 and J is TRBJ2-7; 9 nucleotides match TRBD1. The junction had 10 bases not matched to a gene; V was cut back by 7 bases and J by 6 bases. The CDR3 covers 14 residues. Per the germline V gene, CDR1 is LGHNT and CDR2 is FRNRAP.

This clonotype was picked up many times. V and J are TRBV20-1 and TRBJ1-1; unclear D gene. V was trimmed by 2 bases and J by 1 base, leaving 5 bases between them. The V gene's germline CDR1 is DFQATT and CDR2 SNEGSKA (reference sequence). CDR3 length: 12 amino acids. CDR3 nucleotides: TGCAGTGCTAGACAGGAGAACACTGAAGCTTTCTTT. As protein: CSARQENTEAFF.

This clonotype was detected many times. One end of the junction does not line up with germline, which may come from a read error. The gene calls are TRBV7-6 and TRBJ2-7, with a tentative D call TRBD2 (5 bases). This CDR3 has 14 residues. The germline V gene has CDR1 SGHVS and CDR2 FNYEAQ. The CDR3 DNA sequence: TGTGCCAGCAGTTTAGGAGGCCAAGGTTACGAGCAGTACTTC. This sequence encodes CASSLGGQGYEQYF.

The sample holds a few counts of this clonotype. This chain connects TRBV3-1 to TRBJ2-7, with D perhaps TRBD1 (5 bases). This CDR3 has 13 amino acids. Between the trimmed V and J ends, which lost 4 bases and 7 bases, there was a span of 14 bases. Germline CDR1 is LGHDT and CDR2 is YNNKEL (reference sequence). CDR3 DNA sequence: TGTGCCAGCAGCCCCAGGGTATTAGGGGAGCAGTACTTC. Translated, it gives CASSPRVLGEQYF.

The chain couples TRBV30 to TRBJ2-5; possibly TRBD1 for D (5 bases). Trimming stripped 8 bases from V and 0 bases from J, with 13 bases between. CDR1 and CDR2 from the germline V gene are GTSNPN and SVGIG (reference sequence). The CDR3 loop spans 13 amino acids. This CDR3 reads CAQLGQYQETQYF. The CDR3 DNA reads as TGTGCCCAATTGGGGCAGTACCAAGAGACCCAGTACTTC.

This clonotype showed up many times. The V call is TRBV7-2, the J call TRBJ2-5, with D possibly matching TRBD1 (6 bases). Germline assignment: CDR1 SGHTA and CDR2 FQGNSA. Between the trimmed V and J ends, which lost 1 base and 5 bases, there was a span of 17 bases. The CDR3 consists of 16 residues. CDR3: CASSLGLGRGQETQYF. In nucleotides, the CDR3 is TGTGCCAGCAGCTTAGGTCTGGGCAGGGGCCAGGAGACCCAGTACTTC.

This clonotype was counted once. Possible read error: a much larger clone is one base away. CDR3 protein: CASSCRGLSGNTIYF. The CDR3 DNA follows: TGTGCCAGCAGTTGCCGGGGACTCTCTGGAAACACCATATATTTT. The chain is built from TRBV6-5 and TRBJ1-3, with a weak D call TRBD1 (5 bases). The V and J ends lost 4 bases and 0 bases respectively, with 10 bases between them. This CDR3 is 15 amino acids long. Germline V gene sequence: CDR1 MNHEY, CDR2 SVGAGI.

This chain joins TRBV27 and TRBJ2-2, with D tentatively TRBD1 (5 bases). V lost 2 bases and J lost 6, with 13 bases in between. Germline V CDR1 and CDR2: MNHEY, SMNVEV (reference sequence). The CDR3 runs 15 residues. Here the CDR3 reads CASSLVQGLPGELFF. The CDR3 DNA reads as TGTGCCAGCAGTTTAGTTCAGGGCCTACCCGGGGAGCTGTTTTTT.

Ten or more counts support this clonotype. The chain carries TRBV2 and TRBJ2-7; 7 positions agree with TRBD2. CDR3 length equals 12 residues. V lost 7 bases, J lost 4 bases, and 4 bases stayed unmatched. Per germline, CDR1 SNHLY and CDR2 FYNNEI. CDR3 in amino acids: CASTSGGYEQYF. CDR3 DNA: TGTGCCAGCACCTCGGGGGGATACGAGCAGTACTTC.

This clonotype was seen many times. The chain carries TRBV27 and TRBJ1-5; D is perhaps TRBD1 (6 bases). The CDR3 runs 15 residues. The V end was cut by 2 bases, the J end by 0 bases, with 8 bases between. Germline-derived CDR1 and CDR2 are MNHEY and SMNVEV (reference sequence). CDR3 bases: TGTGCCAGCAGTTTACAGGGGTATAGCAATCAGCCCCAGCATTTT. This sequence encodes CASSLQGYSNQPQHF.

Only a few counts were recorded for this clonotype. This chain connects TRBV29-1 to TRBJ2-1; possibly TRBD2 for D (6 bases). This CDR3 has 15 amino acids. Looked up from germline, CDR1 is SQVTM and CDR2 is ANQGSEA. The V end lost 5 bases, the J end lost 10 bases, and 24 bases lay between the germline ends. The DNA for the CDR3 is TGCAGCGTTCACCCCCGCGGGGACCCTAACCGGGAGCAGTTCTTC. This translates into CSVHPRGDPNREQFF.

This clonotype has a count of ten or more. The V and J genes are TRBV6-1 and TRBJ1-5; 7 bases agree with TRBD1. From germline, CDR1 is MNHNS and CDR2 SASEGT. There are 14 residues in the CDR3. J gave up 13 bases and V 2 bases, and 11 bases lay outside the gene matches. DNA for the CDR3: TGTGCCAGCAGTGAATTGTTAAAAGGGGGCGATCAGCATTTT. Its translation: CASSELLKGGDQHF.

This clonotype has at least ten counts. J is TRBJ2-7 and V is TRBV6-5; possibly TRBD2 for D (5 bases). The V end lost 2 bases, the J end lost 0 bases, and 8 bases lay between the germline ends. This CDR3 spans 14 amino acids. CDR1 MNHEY and CDR2 SVGAGI come from the germline V gene. CDR3 coding DNA: TGTGCCAGCAGTTACGTAGCGATCTCCTACGAGCAGTACTTC. Its protein product is CASSYVAISYEQYF.

This clonotype showed up just a few times. The rearrangement uses TRBV6-5 and TRBJ1-1, with 9 nucleotides matching TRBD1. The CDR3 sequence is 17 residues long. V lost 2 bases to trimming and J lost 1 base; unmatched junction nucleotides: 8. CDR1 and CDR2 (germline): MNHEY, SVGAGI. In DNA form, the CDR3 reads TGTGCCAGCAGTTACCCCCAAGACAGGGGGAGGAACACTGAAGCTTTCTTT. Its protein product is CASSYPQDRGRNTEAFF.

Ten or more counts support this clonotype. This chain joins TRBV7-9 and TRBJ2-7, with D tentatively TRBD2 (5 bases). Trimming removed 6 bases at V and 5 bases at J, with 11 bases between. The CDR3 has 12 amino acids. CDR1 SEHNR and CDR2 FQNEAQ come from the germline V gene (reference sequence). CDR3 residues: CASSYTGNEQYF. In nucleotides, the CDR3 is TGTGCCAGCAGTTACACGGGAAACGAGCAGTACTTC.

Ten or more counts support this clonotype. The chain has TRBV28 and TRBJ2-6; D unclear. Trimming cost V 3 bases and J 0 bases, with 9 bases left between them. This CDR3 has 16 amino acids. Germline-derived CDR1 and CDR2 are MDHEN and SYDVKM. The CDR3 here is CASSFPRPSGANVLTF. CDR3 coding DNA: TGTGCCAGCAGTTTCCCCAGGCCCTCTGGGGCCAACGTCCTGACTTTC.

This clonotype was seen at least ten times. The rearrangement uses TRBV30 and TRBJ1-1; D is perhaps TRBD1 (6 bases). Germline CDR1 is GTSNPN and CDR2 is SVGIG (reference sequence). V was trimmed by 6 bases and J by 10 bases, leaving 18 bases between them. This CDR3 is built from 12 residues. The CDR3 loop is CACKMGAQGAFF. Here the CDR3 DNA reads TGTGCCTGCAAAATGGGGGCGCAAGGAGCTTTCTTT.